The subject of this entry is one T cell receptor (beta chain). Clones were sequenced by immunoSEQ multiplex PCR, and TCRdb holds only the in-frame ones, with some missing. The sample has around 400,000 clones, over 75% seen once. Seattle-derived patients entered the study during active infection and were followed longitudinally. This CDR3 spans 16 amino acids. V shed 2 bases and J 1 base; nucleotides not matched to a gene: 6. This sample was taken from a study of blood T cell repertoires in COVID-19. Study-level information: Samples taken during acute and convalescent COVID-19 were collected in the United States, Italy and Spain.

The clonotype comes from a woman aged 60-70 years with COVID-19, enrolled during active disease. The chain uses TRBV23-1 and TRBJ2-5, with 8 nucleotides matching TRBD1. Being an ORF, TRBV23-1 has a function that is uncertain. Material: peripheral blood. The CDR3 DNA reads TGCGCCAGCAGTCAAGGCAGGGGGCCCCGCCAAGAGACCCAGTACTTC. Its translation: CASSQGRGPRQETQYF.